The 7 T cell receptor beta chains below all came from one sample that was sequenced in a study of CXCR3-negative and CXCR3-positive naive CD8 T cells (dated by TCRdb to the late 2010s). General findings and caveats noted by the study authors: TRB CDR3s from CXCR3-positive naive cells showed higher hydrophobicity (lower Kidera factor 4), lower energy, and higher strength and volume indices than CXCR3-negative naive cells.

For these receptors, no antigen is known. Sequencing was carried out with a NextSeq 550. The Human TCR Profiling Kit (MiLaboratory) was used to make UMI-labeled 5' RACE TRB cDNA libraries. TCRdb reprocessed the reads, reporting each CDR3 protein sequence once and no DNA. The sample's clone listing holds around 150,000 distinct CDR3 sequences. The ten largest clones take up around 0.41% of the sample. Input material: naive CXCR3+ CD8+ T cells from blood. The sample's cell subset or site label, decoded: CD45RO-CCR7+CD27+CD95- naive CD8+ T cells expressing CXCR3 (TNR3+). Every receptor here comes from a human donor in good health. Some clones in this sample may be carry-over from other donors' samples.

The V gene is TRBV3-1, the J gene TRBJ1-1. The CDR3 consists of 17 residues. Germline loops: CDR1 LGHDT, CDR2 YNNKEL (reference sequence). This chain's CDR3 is CASSQDLVQPEDTEAFF.

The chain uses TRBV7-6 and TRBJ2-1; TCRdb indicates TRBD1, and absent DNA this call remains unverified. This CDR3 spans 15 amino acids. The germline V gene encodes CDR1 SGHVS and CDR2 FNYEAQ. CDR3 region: CASRSGTGSYNEQFF.

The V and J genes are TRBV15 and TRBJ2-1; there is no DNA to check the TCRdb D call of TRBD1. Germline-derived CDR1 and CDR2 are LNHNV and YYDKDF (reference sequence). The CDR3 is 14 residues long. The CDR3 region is CATRSTGTGHEQFF. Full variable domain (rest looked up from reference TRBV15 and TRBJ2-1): DAMVIQNPRYQVTQFGKPVTLSCSQTLNHNVMYWYQQKSSQAPKLLFHYYDKDFNNEADTPDNFQSRRPNTSFCFLDIRSPGLGDTAMYLCATRSTGTGHEQFFGPGTRLTVL.

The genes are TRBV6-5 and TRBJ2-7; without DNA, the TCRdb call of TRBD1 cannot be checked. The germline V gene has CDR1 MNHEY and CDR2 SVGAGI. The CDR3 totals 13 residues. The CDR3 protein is CASSWGPITEQYF.

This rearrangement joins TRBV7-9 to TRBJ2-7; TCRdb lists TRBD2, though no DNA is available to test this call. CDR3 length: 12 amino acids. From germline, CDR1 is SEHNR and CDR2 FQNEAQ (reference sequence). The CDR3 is CASGTSVDEQYF.

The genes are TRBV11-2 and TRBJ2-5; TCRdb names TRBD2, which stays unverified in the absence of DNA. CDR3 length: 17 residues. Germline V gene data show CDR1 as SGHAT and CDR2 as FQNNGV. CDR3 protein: CASSPGLAELYQETQYF.

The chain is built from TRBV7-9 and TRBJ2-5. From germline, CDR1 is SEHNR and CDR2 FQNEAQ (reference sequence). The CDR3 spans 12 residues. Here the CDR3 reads CASSLGTETQYF.